This entry lists 10 T cell receptor beta chains sequenced from one sample in a study of cytomegalovirus exposure and HLA in healthy donors (dated by TCRdb to the late 2010s). Libraries were prepared through the immunoSEQ multiplex PCR assay. The multiplex PCR relied on a mix of 60 forward primers for TCR Vbeta segments and 13 reverse primers for TCR Jbeta segments. Not all clones reach the TCRdb copy of this immuneACCESS table, which keeps in-frame sequences only. Checked studies attribute under half of the gap to unresolved V genes and leave the rest unexplained. A total of 200,000 to 300,000 clones appear in this sample, roughly 78% of them only once. About 0.47% of the sample is in the top ten clones. Sequencing was done on a sample of PBMCs. The receptors derive from a boy aged 5-17 years in good health and CMV-seronegative.

The chain couples TRBV5-4 to TRBJ1-1; TRBD1 might be the D (6 bases). Germline values: CDR1 SGHNT, CDR2 YYREEE (reference sequence). This CDR3 comprises 15 residues. Trimming stripped 4 bases from V and 11 bases from J, with 24 bases between. Here the CDR3 DNA reads TGTGCCAGCAGCCCCTTACAGGGACGGACCTTGAACGCTTTCTTT. This encodes CASSPLQGRTLNAFF.

The chain carries TRBV9 and TRBJ2-3; 8 bases line up with TRBD2. Germline loops: CDR1 SGDLS, CDR2 YYNGEE. Trimming at V came to 0 bases and at J to 2 bases, leaving 2 bases not matched to a gene. This CDR3 region has 15 residues. CDR3 DNA: TGTGCCAGCAGCGTAGCGGGAGGGCCCACAGATACGCAGTATTTT. Translated, it gives CASSVAGGPTDTQYF.

The CDR3 sequence is CATSRSHAGTGIIYGYTF. CDR3 coding DNA: TGTGCCACCAGCAGATCCCACGCGGGGACAGGTATAATCTATGGCTACACCTTC. The V call is TRBV15, the J call TRBJ1-2, with 8 bases that match TRBD1. Germline assignment: CDR1 LNHNV and CDR2 YYDKDF (reference sequence). J was trimmed by 4 bases and V by 2 bases; bases with no gene match: 15. The CDR3 has 18 amino acids.

This clone was seen more than once but under ten times. The chain combines TRBV2 with TRBJ2-3; weak D call: TRBD1 (5 bases). This CDR3 contains 14 residues. Germline V gives CDR1 SNHLY, CDR2 FYNNEI. Trimming took 2 bases from V and 1 from J, leaving 7 bases between them. CDR3 amino acids: CASSELTGTDTQYF. CDR3 nucleotide sequence: TGTGCCAGCAGTGAACTGACAGGCACAGATACGCAGTATTTT.

This clone has a single count. The CDR3 reads CASTPNPGRRGGGYTF. The CDR3 coding sequence is TGTGCCAGCACCCCCAACCCTGGACGTCGTGGAGGCGGCTACACCTTC. This chain links TRBV9 with TRBJ1-2, with D unclear. The CDR3 is made up of 16 amino acids. With 6 bases removed from V and 8 bases from J, the gap between germline ends came to 26 bases. Germline V gene lookup returns CDR1 SGDLS and CDR2 YYNGEE.

The V and J genes are TRBV20-1 and TRBJ2-3; TRBD1 is a possible D gene (6 bases). Trimming stripped 7 bases from V and 4 bases from J, with 9 bases between. Looked up from germline, CDR1 is DFQATT and CDR2 is SNEGSKA (reference sequence). The CDR3 spans 11 residues. CDR3 bases: TGCAGTGTTTCAGGGGCAGATACGCAGTATTTT. It translates to CSVSGADTQYF.

The chain combines TRBV5-5 with TRBJ1-1; D is undetermined. V dropped 0 bases and J dropped 3 bases, with 15 bases sitting between them. Germline lookup yields CDR1 SGHKS and CDR2 YYEKEE (reference sequence). The CDR3 contains 16 residues. DNA for the CDR3: TGTGCCAGCAGCTTGGGAGGCCCGGGGAGGGACACTGAAGCTTTCTTT. It is translated as CASSLGGPGRDTEAFF.

The chain has TRBV2 and TRBJ1-4; no clear D. Looked up from germline, CDR1 is SNHLY and CDR2 is FYNNEI. Deletions cut 4 bases from V and 8 bases from J, with 8 bases between. The CDR3 sequence is 12 residues long. Here the CDR3 reads CASSGQREKLFF. DNA for the CDR3: TGTGCCAGCAGTGGGCAGCGAGAAAAACTGTTTTTT.

J is TRBJ2-7 and V is TRBV30, with D uncertain. Germline lookup yields CDR1 GTSNPN and CDR2 SVGIG (reference sequence). V was pared by 0 bases and J by 2 bases, with 8 bases between. The length of the CDR3 is 13 residues. CDR3 region: CAWSVSGAYEQYF. The CDR3 bases are TGTGCCTGGAGTGTCTCCGGAGCCTACGAGCAGTACTTC.

V gene TRBV7-9 combines with J gene TRBJ2-2; D is perhaps TRBD1 (6 bases). The germline CDR1 and CDR2 sequences are SEHNR and FQNEAQ (reference sequence). The CDR3 is 14 residues long. For the CDR3, the DNA is TGTTCCGGATACAGGGCCCCGAGCACCGGGGAGCTGTTTTTT. Its translation is CSGYRAPSTGELFF.